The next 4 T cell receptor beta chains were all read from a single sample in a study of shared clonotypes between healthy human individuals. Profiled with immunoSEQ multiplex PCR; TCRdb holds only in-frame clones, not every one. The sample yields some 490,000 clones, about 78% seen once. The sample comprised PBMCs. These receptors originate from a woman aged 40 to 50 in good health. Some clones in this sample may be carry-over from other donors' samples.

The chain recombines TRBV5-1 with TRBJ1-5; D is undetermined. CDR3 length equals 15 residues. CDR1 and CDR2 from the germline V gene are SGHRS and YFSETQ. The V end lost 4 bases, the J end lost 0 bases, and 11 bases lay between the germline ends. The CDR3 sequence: CASSEMDGSNQPQHF. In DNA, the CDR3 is TGCGCCAGCAGCGAAATGGACGGTAGCAATCAGCCCCAGCATTTT. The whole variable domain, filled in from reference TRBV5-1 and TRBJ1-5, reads KAGVTQTPRYLIKTRGQQVTLSCSPISGHRSVSWYQQTPGQGLQFLFEYFSETQRNKGNFPGRFSGRQFSNSRSEMNVSTLELGDSALYLCASSEMDGSNQPQHFGDGTRLSIL.

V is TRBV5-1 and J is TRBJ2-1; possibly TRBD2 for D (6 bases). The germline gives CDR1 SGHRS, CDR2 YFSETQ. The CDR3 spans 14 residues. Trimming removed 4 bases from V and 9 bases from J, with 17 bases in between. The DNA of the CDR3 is TGCGCCAGCAGCGCCCCCCCCGGGACTCGTGAGCAGTTCTTC. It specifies CASSAPPGTREQFF.

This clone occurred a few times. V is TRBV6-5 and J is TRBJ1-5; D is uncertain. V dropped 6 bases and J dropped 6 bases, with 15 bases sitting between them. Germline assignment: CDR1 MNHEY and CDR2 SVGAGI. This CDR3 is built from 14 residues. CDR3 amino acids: CASSEHGSGQPQHF. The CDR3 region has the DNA TGTGCCAGCAGCGAACACGGGTCCGGTCAGCCCCAGCATTTT.

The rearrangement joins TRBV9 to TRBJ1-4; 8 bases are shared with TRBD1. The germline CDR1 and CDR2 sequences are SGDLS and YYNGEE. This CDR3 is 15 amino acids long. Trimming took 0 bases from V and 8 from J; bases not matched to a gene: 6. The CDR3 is CASSVGTGSGEKLFF. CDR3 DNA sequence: TGTGCCAGCAGCGTAGGGACAGGGTCGGGCGAAAAACTGTTTTTT.